The present T cell receptor beta chain was sequenced within a study of blood T cell repertoires in COVID-19. Repertoires were generated with immunoSEQ multiplex PCR, while TCRdb's copy carries only in-frame clones and drops some. The table includes more than 200,000 clones, around 84% detected once. Per germline, CDR1 SGHRS and CDR2 YFSETQ. V dropped 2 bases and J dropped 3; count of bases not matched to a gene: 4. The CDR3 totals 15 residues. The chain employs TRBV5-1 and TRBJ1-3; 8 bases align to TRBD1. The TCR was taken from a woman older than 75 with COVID-19, enrolled during active disease. The sequencing input was peripheral blood. CDR3 in amino acids: CASSFQGANGNTIYF. Written as DNA, the CDR3 is TGCGCCAGCAGCTTCCAGGGGGCTAATGGAAACACCATATATTTT.